These 32 T cell receptor beta chains were sequenced from one sample in a study of early stage breast cancer tumors. Produced via immunoSEQ multiplex PCR; TCRdb's table is partial and in-frame only. Of around 60,000 clones in the sample, more than 60% are singletons; the top ten hold approximately 3%. Specimen: blood. The receptors derive from a person aged 30 to 40 with breast cancer.

This chain uses TRBV5-8 with TRBJ1-5; 7 positions agree with TRBD1. Per germline, CDR1 SGHTS and CDR2 YDEGEE. V lost 0 bases, J lost 6 bases, and 3 bases stayed unmatched. The CDR3 has 14 amino acids. CDR3 nucleotides: TGTGCCAGCAGCTTGGGACAGGGTGGTCAGCCCCAGCATTTT. It encodes CASSLGQGGQPQHF.

The rearrangement uses TRBV5-1 and TRBJ2-1, with D tentatively TRBD2 (5 bases). The CDR3 totals 17 residues. Germline CDR1 reads SGHRS; CDR2 reads YFSETQ. Trimming shortened V by 0 bases and J by 0 bases, and 13 bases separated the two germline ends. The CDR3 bases are TGCGCCAGCAGCTTGGCCCTAAGCGGTAGCTCCTACAATGAGCAGTTCTTC. Protein sequence: CASSLALSGSSYNEQFF.

V and J are TRBV9 and TRBJ2-7; the match to TRBD2 covers 7 bases. This CDR3 has 14 amino acids. The V segment lost 0 bases and the J segment 6 bases; nucleotides outside the gene matches: 6. CDR1 and CDR2 from the germline V gene are SGDLS and YYNGEE. CDR3 DNA sequence: TGTGCCAGCAGCGTAGAGTGGGGGAGGGGCGAGCAGTACTTC. Its translation is CASSVEWGRGEQYF.

The chain links TRBV19 to TRBJ2-1; D gene unclear. The CDR3 length is 14 residues. Trimming cost V 5 bases and J 0 bases, with 8 bases left between them. Germline CDR1 LNHDA, CDR2 SQIVND (reference sequence). The CDR3 here is CASSYVSSYNEQFF. The CDR3 DNA reads as TGTGCCAGTAGTTACGTCAGCTCCTACAATGAGCAGTTCTTC.

The chain has TRBV5-1 and TRBJ2-1; D unclear. The germline CDR1 and CDR2 sequences are SGHRS and YFSETQ. The CDR3 spans 13 residues. Trimming stripped 4 bases from V and 5 bases from J, with 10 bases between. CDR3 nucleotide sequence: TGCGCCAGCAGCCCGGACGGAAACAATGAGCAGTTCTTC. Protein sequence: CASSPDGNNEQFF.

This sequence joins TRBV13 and TRBJ2-1, with no clear D. The CDR3 has 11 amino acids. The germline V gene encodes CDR1 PRHDT and CDR2 FYEKMQ (reference sequence). Trimming cost V 2 bases and J 8 bases, with 4 bases left between them. In DNA form, the CDR3 reads TGTGCCAGCAGCTTATATGATGAGCAGTTCTTC. Residues: CASSLYDEQFF.

The V gene is TRBV7-6, the J gene TRBJ2-2, with D possibly TRBD2 on 6 matching bases. The CDR3 is made up of 13 amino acids. Germline V gene lookup returns CDR1 SGHVS and CDR2 FNYEAQ. Trimming removed 8 bases from V and 4 bases from J, with 11 bases in between. The CDR3 DNA follows: TGTGCCAGCCGGACGGGAGTCACCGGGGAGCTGTTTTTT. Translation: CASRTGVTGELFF.

There are a few counts of this clone. The rearrangement uses TRBV30 and TRBJ1-2, with unresolved D. CDR3 length: 13 residues. Between the trimmed V and J ends, which lost 2 bases and 3 bases, there was a span of 10 bases. Germline CDR1 GTSNPN, CDR2 SVGIG (reference sequence). The CDR3 DNA is TGTGCCTGGAGTCCACGGGGTGACTATGGCTACACCTTC. Protein: CAWSPRGDYGYTF.

This clone showed up just a few times. The J gene is TRBJ1-1, the V gene TRBV5-1; no reliable D call. V lost 5 bases to trimming and J lost 2 bases, with 13 bases between them. CDR1 and CDR2 (germline): SGHRS, YFSETQ. The CDR3 is 14 residues long. CDR3 region: CASRAGQINTEAFF. DNA for the CDR3: TGCGCCAGCAGGGCCGGTCAAATTAACACTGAAGCTTTCTTT.

V and J are TRBV7-3 and TRBJ1-3; TRBD1 might be the D (5 bases). V lost 6 bases and J 1 base, leaving 13 bases between the germline ends. The CDR3 loop spans 15 amino acids. The germline V gene encodes CDR1 SGHTA and CDR2 FQGTGA. CDR3 DNA sequence: TGTGCCAGCAGTAGAGACGGGGCGTCTGGAAACACCATATATTTT. Residues: CASSRDGASGNTIYF.

V usage is TRBV2 and J usage is TRBJ1-4; 12 bases agree with TRBD1. This CDR3 has 15 amino acids. V lost 3 bases, J lost 8 bases, and 4 bases stayed unmatched. Per the germline V gene, CDR1 is SNHLY and CDR2 is FYNNEI. In nucleotides, the CDR3 is TGTGCCAGCAGTGATAGCGGGACAGGGGGCGAAAAACTGTTTTTT. Its protein is CASSDSGTGGEKLFF.

The CDR3: CASSFGGSAGGEQYF. In nucleotides, the CDR3 is TGTGCCAGCAGCTTCGGAGGGAGCGCGGGTGGGGAGCAGTACTTC. This chain joins TRBV11-1 and TRBJ2-7; possibly TRBD2 for D (6 bases). Trimming shortened V by 3 bases and J by 7 bases, and 19 bases separated the two germline ends. The CDR3 loop spans 15 amino acids. Looked up from germline, CDR1 is SGHAT and CDR2 is FQDESV (reference sequence).

The chain employs TRBV5-4 and TRBJ2-4; D is unresolved. The germline V gene encodes CDR1 SGHNT and CDR2 YYREEE (reference sequence). The CDR3 loop spans 14 amino acids. Trimming cost V 1 base and J 7 bases, with 12 bases left between them. CDR3 loop: CASSLFGSQNIQYF. Written as DNA, the CDR3 is TGTGCCAGCAGCTTGTTTGGGTCCCAGAACATTCAGTACTTC.

The chain joins TRBV25-1 to TRBJ2-1; 10 nucleotides match TRBD1. This CDR3 is 15 amino acids long. Trimming removed 6 bases from V and 3 bases from J; junction bases left unmatched: 5. CDR1 is MGHDK and CDR2 is SYGVNS in the germline V gene. The CDR3, as DNA: TGTGCCAGCAGCCCCGGGACAGGGGACTACAATGAGCAGTTCTTC. It codes for CASSPGTGDYNEQFF.

This clone was seen just once. V gene TRBV5-1 combines with J gene TRBJ2-1; TRBD1 or TRBD2 may be the D gene (5 bases each). V lost 4 bases to trimming and J lost 5 bases, with 16 bases between them. Germline values: CDR1 SGHRS, CDR2 YFSETQ. The CDR3 is 15 residues long. The CDR3 DNA sequence: TGCGCCAGCAGCGCCACGGGGCGGGCCGACAATGAGCAGTTCTTC. This gives the protein CASSATGRADNEQFF.

The J gene is TRBJ2-1, the V gene TRBV7-9; no firm D call. This CDR3 has 15 residues. V gave up 2 bases and J gave up 0 bases, with 8 bases separating them. Per the germline V gene, CDR1 is SEHNR and CDR2 is FQNEAQ (reference sequence). The CDR3 sequence is CASSLLESSYNEQFF. The DNA of the CDR3 is TGTGCCAGCAGCTTATTGGAAAGCTCCTACAATGAGCAGTTCTTC.

This clone was counted a few times. The rearrangement joins TRBV9 to TRBJ1-6; no clear D gene. The CDR3 consists of 14 residues. The germline gives CDR1 SGDLS, CDR2 YYNGEE. V was shortened by 8 bases and J by 6 bases, with 15 bases between the two germline ends. CDR3 loop: CASNVPAVNSPLHF. CDR3 in DNA: TGTGCCAGTAACGTCCCTGCGGTTAATTCACCCCTCCACTTT.

This chain joins TRBV4-2 and TRBJ2-6, with D possibly matching TRBD1 (5 bases). The germline V gene encodes CDR1 LGHNA and CDR2 YNFKEQ. This CDR3 contains 18 residues. V shed 1 base and J shed 0 bases, with 13 bases lying between them. The CDR3 here is CASSQAPQGVSGANVLTF. In DNA form, the CDR3 reads TGTGCCAGCAGCCAAGCCCCCCAGGGCGTCTCTGGGGCCAACGTCCTGACTTTC.

The chain carries TRBV19 and TRBJ2-7; a possible D gene is TRBD2 (6 bases). Per germline, CDR1 LNHDA and CDR2 SQIVND (reference sequence). The germline V and J ends were trimmed by 3 bases and 4 bases, with 16 bases remaining between them. CDR3 length: 15 residues. The CDR3 nucleotides are TGTGCCAGTAGTATCCGGCATAGCGGCCAATACGAGCAGTACTTC. Its translation is CASSIRHSGQYEQYF.

This chain links TRBV5-6 with TRBJ2-1; 9 bases align to TRBD2. J lost 0 bases, V lost 3 bases, and 7 bases had no gene match. This CDR3 region has 17 residues. The V gene's germline CDR1 is SGHDT and CDR2 YYEEEE. The CDR3 DNA follows: TGTGCCAGCAGCTCGGTGGGTAGCGGGAGCTCCTACAATGAGCAGTTCTTC. This sequence encodes CASSSVGSGSSYNEQFF.

The CDR3 here is CASSVTGEGVYEQYF. CDR3 in DNA: TGTGCCAGCAGCGTAACGGGGGAGGGCGTCTACGAGCAGTACTTC. The chain joins TRBV9 to TRBJ2-7; 7 bases fit TRBD2. The CDR3 sequence is 15 residues long. Germline V gene lookup returns CDR1 SGDLS and CDR2 YYNGEE. Unmatched junction bases numbered 7, after V lost 1 base and J lost 3 bases.

V is TRBV7-8 and J is TRBJ2-1; TRBD2 matches at 9 bases. Germline CDR1 SGHVS, CDR2 FQNEAQ. The V segment lost 7 bases and the J segment 7 bases; nucleotides outside the gene matches: 8. The CDR3 is 14 amino acids. The CDR3 reads CASKNGLARNEQFF. CDR3 sequence (DNA): TGTGCCAGCAAAAACGGACTAGCGCGGAATGAGCAGTTCTTC.

This sequence joins TRBV6-8 and TRBJ2-3, with 8 bases that match TRBD2. This CDR3 region has 16 residues. Germline CDR1 reads MNHGY; CDR2 reads SAAAGT. With V trimmed by 11 bases and J by 4 bases, 17 bases remained unmatched. CDR3 sequence reads: CARRGRAGGGADTQYF. The CDR3 nucleotides read TGTGCCCGGCGGGGCCGGGCGGGAGGAGGAGCAGATACGCAGTATTTT.

The V and J genes are TRBV7-9 and TRBJ1-1, with TRBD1 identical over 7 bases. Germline V gene lookup returns CDR1 SEHNR and CDR2 FQNEAQ (reference sequence). J was trimmed by 7 bases and V by 5 bases; bases with no gene match: 10. The length of the CDR3 is 14 residues. The CDR3 here is CASSPSGTDREAFF. The CDR3 DNA follows: TGTGCCAGCAGCCCCTCCGGGACAGACCGTGAAGCTTTCTTT.

This chain joins TRBV2 and TRBJ2-1; D perhaps matches TRBD1 (6 bases). V lost 0 bases and J lost 0, with 12 bases in between. The CDR3 is made up of 17 amino acids. Germline V gene sequence: CDR1 SNHLY, CDR2 FYNNEI. CDR3 sequence: CASSEAPVRGSYNEQFF. CDR3 DNA: TGTGCCAGCAGTGAAGCCCCAGTCAGGGGCTCCTACAATGAGCAGTTCTTC.

J is TRBJ2-3 and V is TRBV18; TRBD1 matches 7 bases. Germline assignment: CDR1 KGHSH and CDR2 LQKENI. The CDR3 covers 16 residues. The trim removed 3 bases at V and 3 bases at J, leaving 9 bases unmatched. This CDR3 reads CASSPPWDSSTDTQYF. The CDR3 region has the DNA TGTGCCAGCTCACCTCCCTGGGACAGCTCAACAGATACGCAGTATTTT. Drawing the rest from reference TRBV18 and TRBJ2-3, the complete variable domain is NAGVMQNPRHLVRRRGQEARLRCSPMKGHSHVYWYRQLPEEGLKFMVYLQKENIIDESGMPKERFSAEFPKEGPSILRIQQVVRGDSAAYFCASSPPWDSSTDTQYFGPGTRLTVL.

The chain is built from TRBV7-2 and TRBJ2-7; 11 bases are shared with TRBD2. In germline, CDR1 is SGHTA, CDR2 FQGNSA. J lost 3 bases, V lost 0 bases, and 4 bases had no gene match. The CDR3 has 16 amino acids. The CDR3 spells CASSLAPLAGGYEQYF. The CDR3 DNA is TGTGCCAGCAGCTTAGCCCCCCTAGCGGGAGGCTACGAGCAGTACTTC.

The rearrangement uses TRBV19 and TRBJ2-2; 11 nucleotides agree with TRBD1. The CDR3 spans 17 residues. Germline loops: CDR1 LNHDA, CDR2 SQIVND (reference sequence). V shed 7 bases, J shed 7 bases, and the junction held 14 bases outside the gene matches. CDR3 sequence reads: CASTPWTGGEVGGELFF. CDR3 DNA sequence: TGTGCCAGTACTCCATGGACAGGGGGCGAAGTCGGCGGGGAGCTGTTTTTT.

Only one count was recorded for this clone. The chain is built from TRBV7-2 and TRBJ2-1; D is undetermined. The CDR3 sequence is 15 residues long. V was cut by 2 bases and J by 5 bases, with 13 bases left in between. CDR1 and CDR2 from the germline V gene are SGHTA and FQGNSA. The CDR3 bases are TGTGCCAGCAGCTTACCAGGCCGGGTAGACAATGAGCAGTTCTTC. Translating gives CASSLPGRVDNEQFF.

The chain employs TRBV5-1 and TRBJ2-7, with 9 bases matching TRBD2. Germline V gene sequence: CDR1 SGHRS, CDR2 YFSETQ. The CDR3 length is 15 residues. V shed 0 bases, J shed 4 bases, and the junction held 5 bases outside the gene matches. DNA for the CDR3: TGCGCCAGCAGCTTGGGCGGGAGGGTCTGGTACGAGCAGTACTTC. Protein: CASSLGGRVWYEQYF.

The sample holds one count of this clone. The J gene is TRBJ2-7, the V gene TRBV4-1, with D possibly TRBD2 on 5 matching bases. Germline assignment: CDR1 MGHRA and CDR2 YSYEKL. V dropped 1 base and J dropped 1 base, with 17 bases sitting between them. The CDR3 is 17 residues long. CDR3 nucleotides: TGCGCCAGCAGCCAAGTGCTCGAGGTTAGCGTTTCCTACGAGCAGTACTTC. Translating it yields CASSQVLEVSVSYEQYF.

Written as DNA, the CDR3 is TGTGCCAGCAGCCATCGGACAGTCAACTATGGCTACACCTTC. It is translated as CASSHRTVNYGYTF. The chain uses TRBV7-2 and TRBJ1-2; TRBD1 might be the D (6 bases). Trimming shortened V by 5 bases and J by 2 bases, and 12 bases separated the two germline ends. This CDR3 spans 14 amino acids. Looked up from germline, CDR1 is SGHTA and CDR2 is FQGNSA.